This T cell receptor (beta chain) stems from a study of T cell responses to AZD1222 COVID-19 vaccine (dated by TCRdb to 2020 to 2023). The study in broad terms: Because spike-specific TCR depth and breadth did not differ between the two schedules, AZD1222 recipients who got a second dose at roughly 4 weeks were pooled with those who got a second dose at roughly 12 weeks. Trial participants were enrolled by age into 18-55, 56-69 and 70-plus year subgroups, with roughly 160, 29 and 62 TCR-sequenced participants respectively. TCR sequencing was performed for roughly 250 trial participants, of whom about 200 were given two doses of AZD1222 and some 25 were given two doses of MenACWY control vaccine. General conclusions and limits of the study: Participants were mostly white British and included more females than males, and it was suggested by the authors that clonal diversity may have been underestimated. The 56-69-year group was small, and its depth increase did not reach significance, likely because of low power. Because no day 14 peak-response samples were available, the repertoires could be characterized only after the peak T cell response. Reportedly, almost half of the unique spike-specific TCRs recognized epitopes lying outside the regions that are mutated in the B.1.351 and B.1.1.7 variants. Conclusions about previously exposed vaccinees were limited because only six or seven AZD1222 recipients were SARS-CoV-2 seropositive at baseline. Vaccine-associated CD4 TCRs spanned the whole spike protein, with dominant responses in regions 160-218 and 743-854. Spike-specific TCR breadth and depth rose significantly after two AZD1222 doses compared with day 0 and with MenACWY recipients.

Note on this clone: Its antigen specificity is not known. Base-call qualities are not available, and no considerably larger clone is one nucleotide away.

This specimen's time point label, per the study, means: baseline before first vaccination. The vaccinee samples were drawn from two UK trials, COV001 and COV002, one of which was a single-blind randomized controlled phase 2/3 trial testing AZD1222 (ChAdOx1 nCoV-19) in healthy adults. For TCRbeta chain sequencing, PBMC samples from trial participants were taken at day 0 and at day 28 after the second dose. The CDR3 regions of human TCRbeta chains were analyzed by immunosequencing. In the authors' own workflow: Repertoire TCRs were matched against a reference library of SARS-CoV-2-specific TCRs generated with the MIRA antigen-specificity platform. Breadth was defined as the fraction of unique TCRs that were SARS-CoV-2-associated, and depth was defined as the fraction of total T cells that were SARS-CoV-2-associated. Using the MIRA data, each spike-specific TCR was assigned both to the spike region to which the TCR was reactive and to a CD4 or CD8 class. Log10-transformed breadth and depth values were compared by one-way ANOVA with Sidak's multiple comparisons tests. TCRdb limited this immuneACCESS table to in-frame rearrangements with V and J called. A share of clones is missing; checked studies link under half to unresolved V genes, and the rest is unexplained. That table furnishes V, J and clone size, whereas the DNA furnished D and trimming. Here the sample has over 100,000 clones; 70% to 90% occur a single time. The ten largest clones take up 8.4% of the sample.

The sequencing used peripheral blood, collected on day 0 of AZD1222 vaccination. The TCR sequence derives from an adult in good health.

In nucleotide form, the sequence is TGTGCCAGCTCACGGGACAGGAGCTCCTACAATGAGCAGTTCTTC. It is translated as CASSRDRSSYNEQFF. In this chain, TRBV18 is recombined with TRBJ2-1, with TRBD1 matching 8 junction bases. The germline V gene yields KGHSH for CDR1 and LQKENI for CDR2. The V end gives up 4 bases and the J end 0 bases, leaving 2 bases in the junction not matched to a gene. Spanning cysteine to phenylalanine, the CDR3 consists of 15 amino acids. CDR3 DNA only is kept here, 45 bases in frame from base 1.